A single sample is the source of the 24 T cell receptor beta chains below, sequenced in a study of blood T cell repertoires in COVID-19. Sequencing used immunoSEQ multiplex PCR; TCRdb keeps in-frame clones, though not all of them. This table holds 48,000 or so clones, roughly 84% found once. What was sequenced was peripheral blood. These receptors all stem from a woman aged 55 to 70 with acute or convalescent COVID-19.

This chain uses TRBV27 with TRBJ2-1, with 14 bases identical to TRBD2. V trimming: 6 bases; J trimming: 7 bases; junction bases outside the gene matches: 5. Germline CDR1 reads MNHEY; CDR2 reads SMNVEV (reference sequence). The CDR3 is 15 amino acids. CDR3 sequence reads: CASSLTSGGANEQFF. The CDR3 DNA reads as TGTGCCAGCAGCCTGACTAGCGGGGGGGCAAATGAGCAGTTCTTC.

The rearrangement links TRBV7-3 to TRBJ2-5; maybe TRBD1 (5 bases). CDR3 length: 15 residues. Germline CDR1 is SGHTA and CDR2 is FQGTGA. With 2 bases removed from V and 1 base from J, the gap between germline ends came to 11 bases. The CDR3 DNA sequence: TGTGCCAGCAGCTTATGGGGCGGAACCCAAGAGACCCAGTACTTC. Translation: CASSLWGGTQETQYF.

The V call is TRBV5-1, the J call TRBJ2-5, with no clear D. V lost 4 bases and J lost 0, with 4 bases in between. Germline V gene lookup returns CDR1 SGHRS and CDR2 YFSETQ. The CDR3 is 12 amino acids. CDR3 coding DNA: TGCGCCAGCAGCCCTAACCAAGAGACCCAGTACTTC. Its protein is CASSPNQETQYF. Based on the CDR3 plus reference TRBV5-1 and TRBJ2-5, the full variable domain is KAGVTQTPRYLIKTRGQQVTLSCSPISGHRSVSWYQQTPGQGLQFLFEYFSETQRNKGNFPGRFSGRQFSNSRSEMNVSTLELGDSALYLCASSPNQETQYFGPGTRLLVL.

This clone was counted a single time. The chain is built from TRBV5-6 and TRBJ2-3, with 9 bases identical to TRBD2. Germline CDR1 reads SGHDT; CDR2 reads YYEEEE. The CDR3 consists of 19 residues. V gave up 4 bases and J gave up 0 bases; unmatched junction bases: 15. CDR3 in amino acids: CASSPYPTGRGGSTDTQYF. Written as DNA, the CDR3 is TGTGCCAGCAGCCCCTACCCGACGGGGCGGGGGGGTAGCACAGATACGCAGTATTTT.

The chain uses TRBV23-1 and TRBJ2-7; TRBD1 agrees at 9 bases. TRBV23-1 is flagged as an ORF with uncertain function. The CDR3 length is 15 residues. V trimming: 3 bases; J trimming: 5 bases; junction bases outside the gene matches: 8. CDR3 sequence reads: CASSQTGTGFNEQYF. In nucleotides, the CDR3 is TGCGCCAGCAGTCAGACCGGGACAGGGTTCAACGAGCAGTACTTC.

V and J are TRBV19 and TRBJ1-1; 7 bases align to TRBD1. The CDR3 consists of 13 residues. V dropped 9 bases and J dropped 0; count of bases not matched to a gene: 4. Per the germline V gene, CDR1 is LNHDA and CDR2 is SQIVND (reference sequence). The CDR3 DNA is TGTGCCAGCAGGGGGGCCTTGAACACTGAAGCTTTCTTT. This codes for CASRGALNTEAFF.

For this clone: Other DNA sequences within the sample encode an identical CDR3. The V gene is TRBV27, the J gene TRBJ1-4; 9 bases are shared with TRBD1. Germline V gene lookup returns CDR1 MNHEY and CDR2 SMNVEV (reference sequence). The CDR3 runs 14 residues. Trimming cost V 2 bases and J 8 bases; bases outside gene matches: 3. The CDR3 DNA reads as TGTGCCAGCAGTTTAGGAGACAGGGGGGAAAAACTGTTTTTT. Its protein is CASSLGDRGEKLFF.

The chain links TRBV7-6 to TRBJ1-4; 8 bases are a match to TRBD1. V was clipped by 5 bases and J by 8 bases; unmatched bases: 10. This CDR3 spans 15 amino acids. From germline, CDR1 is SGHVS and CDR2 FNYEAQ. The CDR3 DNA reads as TGTGCCAGCAGCGGACTCAGGGGGCAAGGCGAAAAACTGTTTTTT. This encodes CASSGLRGQGEKLFF.

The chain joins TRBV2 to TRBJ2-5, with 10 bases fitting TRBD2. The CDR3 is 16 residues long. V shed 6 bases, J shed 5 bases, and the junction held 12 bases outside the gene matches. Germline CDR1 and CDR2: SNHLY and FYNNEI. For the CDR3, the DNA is TGTGCCAGCAGCCGGACTAGCGGTTACCCCGGGGAGACCCAGTACTTC. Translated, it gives CASSRTSGYPGETQYF. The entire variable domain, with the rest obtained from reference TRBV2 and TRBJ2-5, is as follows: EPEVTQTPSHQVTQMGQEVILRCVPISNHLYFYWYRQILGQKVEFLVSFYNNEISEKSEIFDDQFSVERPDGSNFTLKIRSTKLEDSAMYFCASSRTSGYPGETQYFGPGTRLLVL.

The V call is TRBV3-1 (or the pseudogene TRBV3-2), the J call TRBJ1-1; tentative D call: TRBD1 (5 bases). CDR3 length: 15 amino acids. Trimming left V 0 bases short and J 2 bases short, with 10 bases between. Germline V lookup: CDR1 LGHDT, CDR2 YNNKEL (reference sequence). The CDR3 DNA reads TGTGCCAGCAGCCAAGACCGGGACTTTAACACTGAAGCTTTCTTT. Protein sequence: CASSQDRDFNTEAFF.

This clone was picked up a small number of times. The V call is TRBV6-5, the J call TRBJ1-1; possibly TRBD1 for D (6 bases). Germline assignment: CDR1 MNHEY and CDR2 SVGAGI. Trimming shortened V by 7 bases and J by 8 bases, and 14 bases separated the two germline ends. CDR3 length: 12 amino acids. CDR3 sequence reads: CASTDRTAEAFF. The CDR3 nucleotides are TGTGCCAGCACAGACCGGACAGCCGAAGCTTTCTTT.

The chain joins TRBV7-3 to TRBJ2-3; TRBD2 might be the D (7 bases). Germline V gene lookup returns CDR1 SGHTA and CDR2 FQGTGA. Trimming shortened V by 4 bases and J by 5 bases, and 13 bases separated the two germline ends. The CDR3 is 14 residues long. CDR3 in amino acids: CASSSTGGRDTQYF. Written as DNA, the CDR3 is TGTGCCAGCAGCTCAACCGGGGGGCGAGATACGCAGTATTTT.

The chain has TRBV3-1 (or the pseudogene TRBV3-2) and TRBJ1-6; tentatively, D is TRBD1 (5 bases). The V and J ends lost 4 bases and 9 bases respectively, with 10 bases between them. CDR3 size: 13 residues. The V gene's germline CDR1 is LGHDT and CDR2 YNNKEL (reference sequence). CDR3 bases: TGTGCCAGCAGCCCTGACAGATCTTCACCCCTCCACTTT. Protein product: CASSPDRSSPLHF.

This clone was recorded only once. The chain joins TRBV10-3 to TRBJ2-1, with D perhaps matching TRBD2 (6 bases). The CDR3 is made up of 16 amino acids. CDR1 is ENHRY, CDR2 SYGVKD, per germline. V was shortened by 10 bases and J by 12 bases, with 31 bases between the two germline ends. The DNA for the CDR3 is TGTGCCACTCAAGGTGGTGCCGGGACCCAGGGAGGCGGGCAGTTCTTC. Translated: CATQGGAGTQGGGQFF.

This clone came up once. Written as DNA, the CDR3 is TGTGCCAGCAGTGAGGGGGCACTCTGGGGAAACACCATATATTTT. Amino acid sequence: CASSEGALWGNTIYF. The chain links TRBV2 to TRBJ1-3, with D possibly matching TRBD1 (6 bases). This CDR3 spans 15 amino acids. CDR1 is SNHLY and CDR2 is FYNNEI in the germline V gene. Trimming took 3 bases from V and 4 from J, leaving 13 bases between them.

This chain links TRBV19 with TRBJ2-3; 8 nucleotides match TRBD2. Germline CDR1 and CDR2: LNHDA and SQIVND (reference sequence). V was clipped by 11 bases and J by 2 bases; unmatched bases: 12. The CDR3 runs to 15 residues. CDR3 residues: CASMSYGRATDTQYF. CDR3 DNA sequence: TGTGCCTCCATGTCGTACGGGAGGGCCACAGATACGCAGTATTTT.

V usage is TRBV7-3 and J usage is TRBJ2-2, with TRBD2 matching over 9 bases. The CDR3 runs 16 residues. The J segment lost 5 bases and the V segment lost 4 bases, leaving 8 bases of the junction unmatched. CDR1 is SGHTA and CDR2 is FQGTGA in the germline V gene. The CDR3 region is CASSSPSGVQTGELFF. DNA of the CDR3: TGTGCCAGCAGCTCCCCTAGCGGGGTACAAACCGGGGAGCTGTTTTTT. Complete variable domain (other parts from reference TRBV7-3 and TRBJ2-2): GAGVSQTPSNKVTEKGKYVELRCDPISGHTALYWYRQSLGQGPEFLIYFQGTGAADDSGLPNDRFFAVRPEGSVSTLKIQRTERGDSAVYLCASSSPSGVQTGELFFGEGSRLTVL.

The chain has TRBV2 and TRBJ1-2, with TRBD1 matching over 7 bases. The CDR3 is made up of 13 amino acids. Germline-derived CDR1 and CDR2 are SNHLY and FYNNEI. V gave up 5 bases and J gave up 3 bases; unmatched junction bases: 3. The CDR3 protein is CASSSGTDYGYTF. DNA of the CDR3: TGTGCCAGCAGTTCCGGGACAGACTATGGCTACACCTTC. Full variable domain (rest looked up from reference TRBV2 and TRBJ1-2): EPEVTQTPSHQVTQMGQEVILRCVPISNHLYFYWYRQILGQKVEFLVSFYNNEISEKSEIFDDQFSVERPDGSNFTLKIRSTKLEDSAMYFCASSSGTDYGYTFGSGTRLTVV.

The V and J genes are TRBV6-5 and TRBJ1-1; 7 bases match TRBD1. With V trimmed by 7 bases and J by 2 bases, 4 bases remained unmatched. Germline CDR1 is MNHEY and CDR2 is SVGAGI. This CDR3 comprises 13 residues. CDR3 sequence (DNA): TGTGCCAGCATTAGGACAGGTAACACTGAAGCTTTCTTT. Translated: CASIRTGNTEAFF.

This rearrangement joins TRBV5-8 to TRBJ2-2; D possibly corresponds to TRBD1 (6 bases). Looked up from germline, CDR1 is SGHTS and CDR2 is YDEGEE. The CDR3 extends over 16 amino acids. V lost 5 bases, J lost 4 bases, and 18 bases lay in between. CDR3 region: CASSLGYRDGTGELFF. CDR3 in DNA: TGTGCCAGCAGTCTGGGATACAGGGACGGCACCGGGGAGCTGTTTTTT.

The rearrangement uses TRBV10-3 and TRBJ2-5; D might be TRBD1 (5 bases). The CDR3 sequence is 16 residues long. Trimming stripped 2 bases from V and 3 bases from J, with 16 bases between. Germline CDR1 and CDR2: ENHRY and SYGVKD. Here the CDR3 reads CAISETGIAGKETQYF. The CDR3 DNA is TGTGCCATCAGTGAGACAGGTATCGCCGGTAAAGAGACCCAGTACTTC.

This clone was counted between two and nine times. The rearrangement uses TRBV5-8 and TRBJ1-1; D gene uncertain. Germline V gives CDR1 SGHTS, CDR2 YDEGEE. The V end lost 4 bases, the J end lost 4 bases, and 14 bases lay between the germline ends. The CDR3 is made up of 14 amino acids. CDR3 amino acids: CASSLGLLGTEAFF. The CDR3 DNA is TGTGCCAGCAGCCTCGGACTTCTGGGCACTGAAGCTTTCTTT.

CDR3 in DNA: TGTGCCAGCAGTTTAGCGGGGGCTCGGGGAAACACCATATATTTT. The encoded protein is CASSLAGARGNTIYF. V and J are TRBV27 and TRBJ1-3; D is possibly TRBD1 (6 bases). V was pared by 2 bases and J by 4 bases, with 12 bases between. Germline-derived CDR1 and CDR2 are MNHEY and SMNVEV (reference sequence). This CDR3 contains 15 residues.

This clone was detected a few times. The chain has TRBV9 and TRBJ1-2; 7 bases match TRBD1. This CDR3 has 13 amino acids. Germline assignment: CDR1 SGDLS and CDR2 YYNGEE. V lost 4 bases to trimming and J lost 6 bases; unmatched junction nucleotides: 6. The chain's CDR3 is CASSSGQPHGYTF. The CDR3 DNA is TGTGCCAGCAGCTCGGGACAGCCTCATGGCTACACCTTC.